This T cell receptor beta chain was identified in a study of regulatory T cells in long-lasting Graves disease. The time point is: newly diagnosed GD, antithyroid drugs for less than 3 months. Extracted PBMC RNA gave rise to the TCR library. Trimming left V 0 bases short and J 2 bases short, with 7 bases between. CDR3 size: 14 residues. CDR1 SGHTA and CDR2 FQGTGA come from the germline V gene. Arm-PCR with iRepertoire HTBI primers amplified the CDR3 regions for these TCR beta libraries. TCRdb re-derived calls from the multiplex PCR reads in MiXCR, one entry per CDR3 protein. The repertoire holds 360,000 or so distinct CDR3 sequences, with around 11% as singletons. These data are also associated with another study on T cells in Graves' hyperthyroidism and ophthalmopathy. That source notes: For the diagnoses, clinical symptoms, serum thyroxine and TRAb, thyroid ultrasound and orbital computed tomography were used. Expanded thyroid clonotypes (above 0.001) were mostly also found in blood. A model of 13 V-J pairs discriminated ophthalmopathy from stable hyperthyroidism.

The genes are TRBV7-3 and TRBJ2-5; D unresolved. Sample: peripheral blood mononuclear cells (PBMCs), taken at new diagnosis, from a patient treated with antithyroid drugs. This sequence originates from a woman younger than 35 with Graves disease. CDR3 protein: CASSLTQEQETQYF. In DNA, the CDR3 is TGTGCCAGCAGCTTAACGCAGGAACAAGAGACCCAGTACTTC.